This record looks at one T cell receptor beta chain sequence and its context. CDR1 and CDR2 from the germline V gene are MDHEN and SYDVKM. The CDR3 is made up of 13 amino acids. Trimming removed 5 bases at V and 4 bases at J, with 11 bases between. The data stem from a study of blood T cell repertoires in COVID-19. Using immunoSEQ multiplex PCR, the repertoire was profiled, and TCRdb retains in-frame clones only, with some absent. The data hold roughly 90,000 clones, with 90% observed a single time. The chain carries TRBV28 and TRBJ1-2, with a tentative D call TRBD1 (5 bases). The sequence came from a human donor with active COVID-19. The donor label of this sample is uncertain. The material sequenced was peripheral blood. This CDR3 reads CASSLRGSYGYTF. In nucleotides, the CDR3 is TGTGCCAGCAGTCTAAGGGGCTCCTATGGCTACACCTTC.